Listed here are 25 T cell receptor beta chains from one sample, sequenced in a study of blood T cell repertoires in COVID-19. The repertoire was sequenced with immunoSEQ multiplex PCR; TCRdb's copy has only in-frame clones and lacks some. The sample consists of about 250,000 clones, more than 75% of them appearing once. What was sequenced was PBMCs or T cells enriched from blood (not recorded which). The receptor source for this set is a woman between 50 and 59 years old who had recovered from COVID-19.

The gene calls are TRBV7-9 and TRBJ2-1; 8 bases match TRBD2. The germline CDR1 and CDR2 sequences are SEHNR and FQNEAQ (reference sequence). This CDR3 contains 12 residues. After removal of 3 bases from V and 12 bases from J, the junction contained 4 bases not matched to a gene. This CDR3 reads CASSFGLAGQFF. CDR3 nucleotides: TGTGCCAGCAGCTTTGGACTAGCAGGGCAGTTCTTC.

Points on this clone: A junction boundary mismatches the germline segment, possibly from a read error. The CDR3 DNA is TGTGCCAGTAGTATAGATGGTTCGCTGGGGAGCGTCTCCTTC. Protein product: CASSIDGSLGSVSF. This chain uses TRBV19 with TRBJ1-2, with unresolved D. The CDR3 extends over 14 amino acids. From germline, CDR1 is LNHDA and CDR2 SQIVND (reference sequence).

The chain employs TRBV5-1 and TRBJ2-1; the D gene is possibly TRBD2 (6 bases). Germline CDR1 SGHRS, CDR2 YFSETQ. The CDR3 is 14 amino acids. V lost 2 bases to trimming and J lost 6 bases, with 12 bases between them. CDR3 residues: CASSLTSLANEQFF. The CDR3 nucleotides are TGCGCCAGCAGCTTAACTAGCTTGGCCAATGAGCAGTTCTTC.

The V call is TRBV7-3, the J call TRBJ2-1; no firm D call. With 3 bases removed from V and 0 bases from J, the gap between germline ends came to 9 bases. The germline V gene has CDR1 SGHTA and CDR2 FQGTGA. The CDR3 length is 15 residues. DNA for the CDR3: TGTGCCAGCAGCTTTAACCAACTCTCCTACAATGAGCAGTTCTTC. The encoded protein is CASSFNQLSYNEQFF.

J is TRBJ2-7 and V is TRBV4-2, with TRBD2 identical over 8 bases. Germline lookup yields CDR1 LGHNA and CDR2 YNFKEQ. The J segment lost 2 bases and the V segment lost 0 bases, leaving 6 bases of the junction unmatched. The CDR3 length is 16 residues. The CDR3 reads CASSQDPAGVAYEQYF. The CDR3 nucleotides read TGTGCCAGCAGCCAAGACCCAGCGGGAGTTGCCTACGAGCAGTACTTC.

The chain links TRBV28 to TRBJ2-1, with a weak D call TRBD2 (6 bases). V dropped 6 bases and J dropped 8 bases, with 17 bases sitting between them. CDR1 and CDR2 (germline): MDHEN, SYDVKM. The CDR3 is made up of 14 amino acids. The CDR3 loop is CASSRLLAFHEQFF. CDR3 nucleotides: TGTGCCAGCAGCCGCCTTCTAGCGTTCCATGAGCAGTTCTTC.

The chain employs TRBV2 and TRBJ2-2; TRBD2 aligns across 14 bases. After removal of 1 base from V and 5 bases from J, the junction contained 12 bases not matched to a gene. Germline V gives CDR1 SNHLY, CDR2 FYNNEI. CDR3 size: 20 residues. The CDR3 region is CASSEVGTGLAGVGTGELFF. The CDR3 nucleotides are TGTGCCAGCAGTGAAGTGGGTACGGGACTAGCGGGAGTTGGTACCGGGGAGCTGTTTTTT.

This chain uses TRBV19 with TRBJ1-3; TRBD1 aligns across 7 bases. Germline V gene lookup returns CDR1 LNHDA and CDR2 SQIVND (reference sequence). This CDR3 comprises 17 residues. J lost 0 bases, V lost 5 bases, and 10 bases had no gene match. In nucleotides, the CDR3 is TGTGCCAGTAGTGCCGGACAGGCGTTGACCTCTGGAAACACCATATATTTT. Protein sequence: CASSAGQALTSGNTIYF.

The V and J genes are TRBV11-2 and TRBJ2-2; 10 bases line up with TRBD2. V dropped 3 bases and J dropped 1; count of bases not matched to a gene: 2. Germline CDR1 reads SGHAT; CDR2 reads FQNNGV. This CDR3 has 16 residues. The CDR3 DNA reads as TGTGCCAGCAGCTTTGGACTAGCGGAGAACACCGGGGAGCTGTTTTTT. Protein: CASSFGLAENTGELFF.

V and J are TRBV4-1 and TRBJ2-1; 11 positions agree with TRBD2. Germline trimming cut 0 bases from V and 3 bases from J; bases unmatched to any gene: 7. Germline loops: CDR1 MGHRA, CDR2 YSYEKL. CDR3 length: 18 residues. The CDR3 DNA follows: TGCGCCAGCAGCCAAGATTGGGGTAGCGGGAGGGTCTACAATGAGCAGTTCTTC. Translation: CASSQDWGSGRVYNEQFF.

The V call is TRBV25-1, the J call TRBJ2-1, with 9 bases identical to TRBD2. CDR1 and CDR2 (germline): MGHDK, SYGVNS. The V and J ends lost 2 bases and 5 bases, in that order; junction bases with no gene match: 10. The CDR3 covers 17 residues. The CDR3 reads CASSENPLAGPNNEQFF. CDR3 sequence (DNA): TGTGCCAGCAGTGAAAACCCACTAGCGGGTCCTAACAATGAGCAGTTCTTC.

The chain links TRBV7-9 to TRBJ1-1; D not certain. The CDR3 consists of 14 residues. Germline V lookup: CDR1 SEHNR, CDR2 FQNEAQ (reference sequence). The V end lost 5 bases, the J end lost 11 bases, and 21 bases lay between the germline ends. CDR3 sequence: CASSAKRAPTTAFF. CDR3 nucleotides: TGTGCCAGCAGCGCCAAGCGGGCCCCCACCACGGCTTTCTTT.

The chain carries TRBV3-1 (or the pseudogene TRBV3-2) and TRBJ2-1, with 9 nucleotides matching TRBD2. CDR3 length equals 15 residues. The germline V gene has CDR1 LGHDT and CDR2 YNNKEL (reference sequence). The ends lost 4 bases at V and 6 bases at J; junction bases unmatched: 7. The DNA for the CDR3 is TGTGCCAGCAGCCCGACGGGACTAGCTAGCAATGAGCAGTTCTTC. Translating gives CASSPTGLASNEQFF.

The chain is built from TRBV3-1 (or the pseudogene TRBV3-2) and TRBJ1-6; D remains ambiguous. CDR1 and CDR2 (germline): LGHDT, YNNKEL (reference sequence). V lost 4 bases and J lost 7, with 8 bases in between. The CDR3 extends over 13 amino acids. DNA for the CDR3: TGTGCCAGCAGCCCTGTTAGAAATTCACCCCTCCACTTT. The encoded protein is CASSPVRNSPLHF.

The chain carries TRBV7-9 and TRBJ1-4; a weak D match, TRBD1 (6 bases). Germline CDR1 reads SEHNR; CDR2 reads FQNEAQ (reference sequence). Trimming took off 3 bases at V and 1 base at J, with 12 bases between the two ends. The CDR3 contains 16 residues. The DNA for the CDR3 is TGTGCCAGCAGCTTTTACAGGGTTGTAACTAATGAAAAACTGTTTTTT. This encodes CASSFYRVVTNEKLFF.

CDR3 coding DNA: TGTGCCAGCAGTTACTGGGTCTTGGGAGCTAACTATGGCTACACCTTC. It yields the protein CASSYWVLGANYGYTF. This rearrangement joins TRBV6-6 to TRBJ1-2, with D hard to call. This CDR3 is 16 amino acids long. Germline V gene data show CDR1 as MNHNY and CDR2 as SVGAGI (reference sequence). Trimming shortened V by 1 base and J by 0 bases, and 12 bases separated the two germline ends.

This chain connects TRBV27 to TRBJ2-3; 7 bases align to TRBD2. With 10 bases clipped from V and 3 bases from J, the junction kept 7 bases outside the gene matches. Germline V lookup: CDR1 MNHEY, CDR2 SMNVEV (reference sequence). The CDR3 spans 13 residues. CDR3 in DNA: TGTGCCACCACGGCGGGAGAGACAGATACGCAGTATTTT. This gives the protein CATTAGETDTQYF.

On this clone itself: Other DNA sequences in this specimen translate into the identical CDR3. The CDR3 loop reads CASSPQMNTEAFF. The CDR3 coding sequence is TGTGCCAGTAGTCCTCAGATGAACACTGAAGCTTTCTTT. The chain is built from TRBV19 and TRBJ1-1; D unresolved. Germline V gene lookup returns CDR1 LNHDA and CDR2 SQIVND (reference sequence). CDR3 length equals 13 residues. V lost 5 bases to trimming and J lost 0 bases, with 7 bases between them.

The V call is TRBV10-1, the J call TRBJ2-3; D might be TRBD2 (5 bases). Germline CDR1 WNHNN, CDR2 SYGVQD (reference sequence). This CDR3 has 15 residues. V was cut by 0 bases and J by 4 bases, with 11 bases left in between. The CDR3 protein is CASSESLLDSDTQYF. The CDR3 DNA reads TGCGCCAGCAGTGAGTCCTTACTAGATTCAGATACGCAGTATTTT.

This rearrangement joins TRBV6-5 to TRBJ1-4; 8 bases fit TRBD1. CDR3 length: 15 amino acids. V lost 0 bases, J lost 8 bases, and 5 bases stayed unmatched. Germline V gives CDR1 MNHEY, CDR2 SVGAGI. CDR3 bases: TGTGCCAGCAGTTACTCAGGACAGGGAGACGAAAAACTGTTTTTT. The encoded protein is CASSYSGQGDEKLFF.

The chain links TRBV30 to TRBJ1-6; 8 bases fit TRBD1. The CDR3 is made up of 15 amino acids. J gave up 7 bases and V 2 bases, and 7 bases lay outside the gene matches. Germline CDR1 GTSNPN, CDR2 SVGIG (reference sequence). The CDR3 is CAWSIGQGLNSPLHF. The CDR3, as DNA: TGTGCCTGGAGTATCGGACAGGGCCTAAATTCACCCCTCCACTTT.

This clone occurred once. The chain joins TRBV5-1 to TRBJ2-5; TRBD1 aligns across 7 bases. Germline trimming cut 7 bases from V and 4 bases from J; bases unmatched to any gene: 7. Germline values: CDR1 SGHRS, CDR2 YFSETQ. The length of the CDR3 is 13 residues. The CDR3 nucleotides read TGCGCCAGCCACAGGGGACCCACAGAGACCCAGTACTTC. It codes for CASHRGPTETQYF.

The rearrangement joins TRBV19 to TRBJ2-5, with D possibly matching TRBD1 (6 bases). This CDR3 contains 15 residues. Germline V lookup: CDR1 LNHDA, CDR2 SQIVND (reference sequence). V shed 3 bases and J shed 1 base, with 12 bases lying between them. The CDR3 sequence: CASSISSRGQETQYF. CDR3 sequence (DNA): TGTGCCAGTAGTATTTCTTCCAGGGGCCAAGAGACCCAGTACTTC. The whole variable domain, filled in from reference TRBV19 and TRBJ2-5, reads DGGITQSPKYLFRKEGQNVTLSCEQNLNHDAMYWYRQDPGQGLRLIYYSQIVNDFQKGDIAEGYSVSREKKESFPLTVTSAQKNPTAFYLCASSISSRGQETQYFGPGTRLLVL.

CDR3 DNA sequence: TGTGCCGGGGGGAGGGGACGGGGAACCAAAAACATTCAGTACTTC. It codes for CAGGRGRGTKNIQYF. V and J are TRBV6-5 and TRBJ2-4; TRBD2 matches 7 bases. The CDR3 sequence is 15 residues long. V shed 11 bases, J shed 2 bases, and the junction held 12 bases outside the gene matches. Germline-derived CDR1 and CDR2 are MNHEY and SVGAGI.

This sequence joins TRBV28 and TRBJ2-7; perhaps TRBD1 as D (7 bases). The V gene lost 5 bases and the J gene lost 1 base, with 18 bases spanning the gap. This CDR3 comprises 16 residues. Germline V CDR1 and CDR2: MDHEN, SYDVKM. CDR3 region: CASSTPGRGDSYEQYF. For the CDR3, the DNA is TGTGCCAGCAGTACCCCCGGCAGGGGGGATTCCTACGAGCAGTACTTC. Filled out from reference TRBV28 and TRBJ2-7, the complete variable domain reads DVKVTQSSRYLVKRTGEKVFLECVQDMDHENMFWYRQDPGLGLRLIYFSYDVKMKEKGDIPEGYSVSREKKERFSLILESASTNQTSMYLCASSTPGRGDSYEQYFGPGTRLTVT.